This entry lists 17 T cell receptor beta chains sequenced from one sample in a study of blood T cell repertoires in COVID-19. Generated by immunoSEQ multiplex PCR, the TCRdb table keeps only in-frame clones and is missing some. The table includes some 330,000 clones, 88% detected once. The specimen was PBMCs or T cells enriched from blood (not recorded which). The receptors were sampled from a man aged 30 to 45 who had recovered from COVID-19.

This rearrangement joins TRBV27 to TRBJ2-7, with 8 nucleotides matching TRBD2. This CDR3 is 15 amino acids long. Trimming cost V 1 base and J 3 bases; bases outside gene matches: 5. The V gene's germline CDR1 is MNHEY and CDR2 SMNVEV (reference sequence). CDR3: CASSLYSGGNYEQYF. CDR3 nucleotides: TGTGCCAGCAGTTTATATTCGGGGGGGAACTACGAGCAGTACTTC.

The V call is TRBV27, the J call TRBJ1-5; tentative D call: TRBD1 (6 bases). This CDR3 spans 13 amino acids. V was trimmed by 5 bases and J by 5 bases, leaving 10 bases between them. Germline assignment: CDR1 MNHEY and CDR2 SMNVEV (reference sequence). CDR3 amino acids: CASSQGFDQPQHF. The DNA for the CDR3 is TGTGCCAGCAGTCAGGGGTTTGATCAGCCCCAGCATTTT.

V is TRBV7-8 and J is TRBJ1-1; D uncertain. V dropped 1 base and J dropped 4 bases, with 16 bases sitting between them. Germline V gives CDR1 SGHVS, CDR2 FQNEAQ. The CDR3 consists of 16 residues. The DNA of the CDR3 is TGTGCCAGCAGCTTAGTGGTAGGGAGGGTCGCCACTGAAGCTTTCTTT. This sequence encodes CASSLVVGRVATEAFF.

This chain joins TRBV14 and TRBJ1-2; TRBD1 matches 9 bases. The CDR3 length is 15 residues. V shed 0 bases and J 5 bases; nucleotides not matched to a gene: 4. The germline V gene has CDR1 SGHDN and CDR2 FVKESK. The CDR3 DNA is TGTGCCAGCAGCCAAGAGGACAGGGGAGGATATGGCTACACCTTC. Translated, it gives CASSQEDRGGYGYTF.

The gene calls are TRBV2 and TRBJ2-1; D might be TRBD2 (5 bases). There are 12 residues in the CDR3. Germline V gives CDR1 SNHLY, CDR2 FYNNEI. V was cut by 7 bases and J by 10 bases, with 14 bases left in between. As DNA, the CDR3 is TGTGCCAGCACGGACTGGGCGCGAGAGCAGTTCTTC. Its translation: CASTDWAREQFF.

This sequence joins TRBV6-1 and TRBJ2-7; D is possibly TRBD1 (6 bases). The germline V gene encodes CDR1 MNHNS and CDR2 SASEGT. CDR3 size: 15 residues. The V end was cut by 3 bases, the J end by 0 bases, with 12 bases between. This chain's CDR3 is CASSEFRTASYEQYF. The CDR3 bases are TGTGCCAGCAGTGAGTTCCGGACAGCCTCCTACGAGCAGTACTTC.

The V gene is TRBV10-1, the J gene TRBJ2-3; D remains ambiguous. V lost 2 bases and J lost 3, with 6 bases in between. The germline V gene has CDR1 WNHNN and CDR2 SYGVQD (reference sequence). The CDR3 loop spans 13 amino acids. Here the CDR3 reads CASSETVTDTQYF. The CDR3 coding sequence is TGCGCCAGCAGTGAGACAGTTACAGATACGCAGTATTTT.

The V call is TRBV13, the J call TRBJ2-2; a weak D match, TRBD1 (5 bases). This CDR3 has 17 amino acids. Per the germline V gene, CDR1 is PRHDT and CDR2 is FYEKMQ (reference sequence). V lost 1 base, J lost 6 bases, and 18 bases lay in between. The CDR3 sequence is CASSLEQGYLSPGELFF. Written as DNA, the CDR3 is TGTGCCAGCAGCTTAGAGCAGGGATATCTTTCCCCCGGGGAGCTGTTTTTT. The entire variable domain, with the rest obtained from reference TRBV13 and TRBJ2-2, is as follows: AAGVIQSPRHLIKEKRETATLKCYPIPRHDTVYWYQQGPGQDPQFLISFYEKMQSDKGSIPDRFSAQQFSDYHSELNMSSLELGDSALYFCASSLEQGYLSPGELFFGEGSRLTVL.

V is TRBV7-9 and J is TRBJ2-7, with 11 positions matching TRBD1. Trimming took 1 base from V and 0 from J; bases not matched to a gene: 11. Looked up from germline, CDR1 is SEHNR and CDR2 is FQNEAQ (reference sequence). The length of the CDR3 is 19 residues. CDR3 residues: CASSLGSGQGVPLSYEQYF. DNA of the CDR3: TGTGCCAGCAGCTTAGGGTCGGGACAGGGGGTCCCCCTCTCCTACGAGCAGTACTTC.

The gene calls are TRBV27 and TRBJ1-6; 8 bases map to TRBD1. The CDR3 loop spans 13 amino acids. With 4 bases clipped from V and 14 bases from J, the junction kept 7 bases outside the gene matches. Germline lookup yields CDR1 MNHEY and CDR2 SMNVEV (reference sequence). The CDR3 bases are TGTGCCAGCAGTTCGGGACAGGCTTTTTCCCTCCACTTT. Translating gives CASSSGQAFSLHF.

J is TRBJ2-5 and V is TRBV5-1; 8 nucleotides line up with TRBD1. CDR1 SGHRS and CDR2 YFSETQ come from the germline V gene. The CDR3 spans 14 residues. Losses at the gene ends were 4 bases for V and 5 bases for J; bases not matched to a gene: 7. CDR3 coding DNA: TGCGCCAGCAGCCGCGGACAGGGACGGGAGACCCAGTACTTC. Protein: CASSRGQGRETQYF.

The count of this clone is one. The chain couples TRBV3-1 (or the pseudogene TRBV3-2) to TRBJ1-6; D ambiguous. Trimming took 1 base from V and 6 from J, leaving 7 bases between them. Germline V gene lookup returns CDR1 LGHDT and CDR2 YNNKEL (reference sequence). This CDR3 region has 14 residues. The DNA for the CDR3 is TGTGCCAGCAGCCAAGGTCAGATTAATTCACCCCTCCACTTT. Amino acids: CASSQGQINSPLHF.

CDR3 amino acids: CASSMPGQGDSYEQYF. Written as DNA, the CDR3 is TGTGCCAGTAGTATGCCGGGACAGGGGGACTCCTACGAGCAGTACTTC. The rearrangement links TRBV19 to TRBJ2-7; 11 bases match TRBD1. The V gene end was trimmed by 3 bases and the J gene end by 0 bases; junction bases not matched to a gene: 4. The CDR3 covers 16 residues. Germline assignment: CDR1 LNHDA and CDR2 SQIVND (reference sequence).

The chain couples TRBV9 to TRBJ2-2; 9 bases align to TRBD2. The CDR3 loop spans 16 amino acids. Germline V gene sequence: CDR1 SGDLS, CDR2 YYNGEE. V was pared by 0 bases and J by 2 bases, with 2 bases of the junction left unmatched. The CDR3 sequence: CASSVGGGANTGELFF. In nucleotides, the CDR3 is TGTGCCAGCAGCGTAGGCGGGGGGGCAAACACCGGGGAGCTGTTTTTT.

This clone has a handful of counts. The chain links TRBV13 to TRBJ2-7; tentative D call: TRBD2 (7 bases). The ends were cut back, 0 bases at V and 0 bases at J, with 15 bases in the middle. The CDR3 loop spans 17 amino acids. Germline assignment: CDR1 PRHDT and CDR2 FYEKMQ (reference sequence). The CDR3 DNA reads TGTGCCAGCAGCTTAGGGGCTGGGGGGGACACCTCCTACGAGCAGTACTTC. Amino acids: CASSLGAGGDTSYEQYF.

The chain has TRBV27 and TRBJ1-4; TRBD1 aligns across 10 bases. V gave up 6 bases and J gave up 8 bases; unmatched junction bases: 6. In germline, CDR1 is MNHEY, CDR2 SMNVEV (reference sequence). The CDR3 runs to 14 residues. The CDR3: CASSLGQGREKLFF. The DNA of the CDR3 is TGTGCCAGCAGCCTGGGACAGGGGAGAGAAAAACTGTTTTTT.

The chain carries TRBV12-3 or TRBV12-4 and TRBJ1-2; possibly TRBD1 for D (5 bases). Trimming left V 4 bases short and J 8 bases short, with 14 bases between. The CDR3 is 13 amino acids. CDR3 in DNA: TGTGCCAGCAGTTCGCGCGGGGCGAGCGGCTACACCTTC. Its protein product is CASSSRGASGYTF.